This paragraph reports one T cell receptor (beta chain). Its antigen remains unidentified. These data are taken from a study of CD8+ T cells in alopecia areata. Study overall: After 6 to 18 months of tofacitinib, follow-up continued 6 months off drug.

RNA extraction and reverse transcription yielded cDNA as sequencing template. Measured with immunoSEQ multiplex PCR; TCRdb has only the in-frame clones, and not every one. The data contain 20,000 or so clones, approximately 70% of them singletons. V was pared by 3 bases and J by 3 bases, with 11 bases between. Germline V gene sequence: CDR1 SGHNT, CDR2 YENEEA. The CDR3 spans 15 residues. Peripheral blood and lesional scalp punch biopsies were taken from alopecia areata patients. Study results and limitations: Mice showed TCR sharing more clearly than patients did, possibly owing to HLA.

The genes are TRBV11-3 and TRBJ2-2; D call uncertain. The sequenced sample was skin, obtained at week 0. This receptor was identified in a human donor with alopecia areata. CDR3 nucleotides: TGTGCCAGCAGCTTCAGGACGGGCCACACCGGGGAGCTGTTTTTT. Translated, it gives CASSFRTGHTGELFF.